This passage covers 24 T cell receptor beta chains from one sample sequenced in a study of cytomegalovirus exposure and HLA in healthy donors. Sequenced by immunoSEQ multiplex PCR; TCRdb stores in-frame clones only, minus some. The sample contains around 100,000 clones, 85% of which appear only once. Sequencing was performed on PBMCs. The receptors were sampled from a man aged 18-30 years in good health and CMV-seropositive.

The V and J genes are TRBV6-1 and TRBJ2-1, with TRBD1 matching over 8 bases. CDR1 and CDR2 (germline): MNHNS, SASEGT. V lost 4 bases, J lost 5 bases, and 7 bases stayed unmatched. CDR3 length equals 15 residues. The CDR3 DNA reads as TGTGCCAGCAGTGCCGACAGGGGTAGAAACAATGAGCAGTTCTTC. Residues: CASSADRGRNNEQFF.

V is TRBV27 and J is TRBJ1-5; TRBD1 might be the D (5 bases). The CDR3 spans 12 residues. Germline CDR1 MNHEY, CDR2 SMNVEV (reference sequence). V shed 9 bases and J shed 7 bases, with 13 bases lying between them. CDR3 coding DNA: TGTGCCAGTACCTCGGGGGGACAGCCCCAGCATTTT. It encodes CASTSGGQPQHF.

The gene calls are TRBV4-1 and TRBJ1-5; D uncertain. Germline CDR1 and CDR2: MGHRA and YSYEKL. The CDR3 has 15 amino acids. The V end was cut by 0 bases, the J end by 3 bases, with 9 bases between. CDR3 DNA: TGCGCCAGCAGCCAAGATAGCCCCCCCAATCAGCCCCAGCATTTT. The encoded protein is CASSQDSPPNQPQHF.

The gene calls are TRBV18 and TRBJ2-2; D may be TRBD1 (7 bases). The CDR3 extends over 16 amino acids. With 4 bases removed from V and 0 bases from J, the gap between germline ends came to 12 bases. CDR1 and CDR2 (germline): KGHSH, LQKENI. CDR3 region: CASSLQGGPNTGELFF. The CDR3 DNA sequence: TGTGCCAGCTCACTCCAGGGGGGTCCGAACACCGGGGAGCTGTTTTTT.

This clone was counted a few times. CDR3 nucleotide sequence: TGTGCCAGCAGCCCTTTCGGGGGCAATGAGCAGTTCTTC. Its translation is CASSPFGGNEQFF. The chain has TRBV5-8 and TRBJ2-1; possibly TRBD2 for D (6 bases). Trimming left V 4 bases short and J 6 bases short, with 11 bases between. The CDR3 runs 13 residues. Germline V lookup: CDR1 SGHTS, CDR2 YDEGEE.

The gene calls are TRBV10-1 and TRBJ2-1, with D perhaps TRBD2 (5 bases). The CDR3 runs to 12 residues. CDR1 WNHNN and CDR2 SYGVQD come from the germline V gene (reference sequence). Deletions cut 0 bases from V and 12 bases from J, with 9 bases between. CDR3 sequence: CASSESTAGQFF. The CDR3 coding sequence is TGCGCCAGCAGTGAGTCAACGGCGGGGCAGTTCTTC.

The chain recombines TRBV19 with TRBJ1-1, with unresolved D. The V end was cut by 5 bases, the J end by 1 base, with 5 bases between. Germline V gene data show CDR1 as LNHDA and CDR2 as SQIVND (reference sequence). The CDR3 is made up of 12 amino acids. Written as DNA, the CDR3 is TGTGCCAGTAGTCCAGGGAACACTGAAGCTTTCTTT. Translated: CASSPGNTEAFF.

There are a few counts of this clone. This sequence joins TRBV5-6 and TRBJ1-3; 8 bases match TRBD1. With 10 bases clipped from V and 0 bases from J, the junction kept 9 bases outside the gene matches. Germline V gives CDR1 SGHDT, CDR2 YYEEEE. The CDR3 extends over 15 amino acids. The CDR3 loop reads CASRQGINSGNTIYF. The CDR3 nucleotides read TGTGCCTCCCGACAGGGGATTAACTCTGGAAACACCATATATTTT.

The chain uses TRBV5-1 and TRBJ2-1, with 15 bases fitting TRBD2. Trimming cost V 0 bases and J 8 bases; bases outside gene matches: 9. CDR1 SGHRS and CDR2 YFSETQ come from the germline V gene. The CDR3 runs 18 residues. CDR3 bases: TGCGCCAGCAGCTTGGGAGGGACTAGCGGGAGGTACGGAGATGAGCAGTTCTTC. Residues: CASSLGGTSGRYGDEQFF.

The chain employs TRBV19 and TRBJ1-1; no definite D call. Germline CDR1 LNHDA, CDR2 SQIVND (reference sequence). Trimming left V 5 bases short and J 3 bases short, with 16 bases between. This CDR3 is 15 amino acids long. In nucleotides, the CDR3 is TGTGCCAGTAGTCAGCCCCTCGACACTTACACTGAAGCTTTCTTT. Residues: CASSQPLDTYTEAFF. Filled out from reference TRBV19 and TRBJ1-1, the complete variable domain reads DGGITQSPKYLFRKEGQNVTLSCEQNLNHDAMYWYRQDPGQGLRLIYYSQIVNDFQKGDIAEGYSVSREKKESFPLTVTSAQKNPTAFYLCASSQPLDTYTEAFFGQGTRLTVV.

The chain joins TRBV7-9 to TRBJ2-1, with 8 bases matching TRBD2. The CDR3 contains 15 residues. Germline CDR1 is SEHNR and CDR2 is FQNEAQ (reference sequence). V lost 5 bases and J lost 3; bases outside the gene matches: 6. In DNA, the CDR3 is TGTGCCAGCAGCCAACAAAGCGGGAGCTACAATGAGCAGTTCTTC. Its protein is CASSQQSGSYNEQFF.

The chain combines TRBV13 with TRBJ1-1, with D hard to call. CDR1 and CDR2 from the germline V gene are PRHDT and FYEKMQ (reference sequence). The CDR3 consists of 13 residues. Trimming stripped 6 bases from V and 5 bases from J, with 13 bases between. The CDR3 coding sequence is TGTGCCAGCAGTCGGCGGGGTTTTACTGAAGCTTTCTTT. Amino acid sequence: CASSRRGFTEAFF.

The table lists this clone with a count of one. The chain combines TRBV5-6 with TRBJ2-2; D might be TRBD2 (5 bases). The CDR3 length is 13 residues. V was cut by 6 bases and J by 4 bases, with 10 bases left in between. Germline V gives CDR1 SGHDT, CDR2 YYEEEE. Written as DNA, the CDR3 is TGTGCCAGCAAGGACTTTATCACCGGGGAGCTGTTTTTT. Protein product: CASKDFITGELFF.

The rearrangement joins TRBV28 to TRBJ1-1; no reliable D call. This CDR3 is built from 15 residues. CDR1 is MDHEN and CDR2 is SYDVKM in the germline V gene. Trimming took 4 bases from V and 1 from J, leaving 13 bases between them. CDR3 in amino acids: CASSSPRPGNTEAFF. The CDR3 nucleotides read TGTGCCAGCAGTTCCCCTCGCCCGGGGAACACTGAAGCTTTCTTT.

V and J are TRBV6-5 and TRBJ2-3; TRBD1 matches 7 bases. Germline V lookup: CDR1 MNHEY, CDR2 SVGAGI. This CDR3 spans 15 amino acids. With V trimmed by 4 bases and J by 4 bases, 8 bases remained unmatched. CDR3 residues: CASSSKHRGPDTQYF. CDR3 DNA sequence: TGTGCCAGCAGTTCCAAACACAGGGGCCCAGATACGCAGTATTTT.

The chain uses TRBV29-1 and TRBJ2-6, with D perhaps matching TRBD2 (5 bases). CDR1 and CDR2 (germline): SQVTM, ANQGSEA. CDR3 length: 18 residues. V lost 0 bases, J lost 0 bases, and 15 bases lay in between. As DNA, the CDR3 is TGCAGCGTTGAAGAAGCAACCAGCGGAAGCTCTGGGGCCAACGTCCTGACTTTC. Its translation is CSVEEATSGSSGANVLTF.

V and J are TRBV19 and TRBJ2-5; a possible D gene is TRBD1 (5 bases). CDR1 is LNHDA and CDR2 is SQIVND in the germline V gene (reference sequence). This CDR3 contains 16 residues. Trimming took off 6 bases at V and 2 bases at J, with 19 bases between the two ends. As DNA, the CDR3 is TGTGCCAGTAGCCACGTGGGGCCCGCTGGTCAAGAGACCCAGTACTTC. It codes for CASSHVGPAGQETQYF.

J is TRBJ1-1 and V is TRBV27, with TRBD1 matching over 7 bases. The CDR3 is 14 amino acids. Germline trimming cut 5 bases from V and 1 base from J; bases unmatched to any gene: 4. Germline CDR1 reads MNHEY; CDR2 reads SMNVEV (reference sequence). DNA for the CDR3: TGTGCCAGCAGTAAACAGGGGAGGAACACTGAAGCTTTCTTT. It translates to CASSKQGRNTEAFF.

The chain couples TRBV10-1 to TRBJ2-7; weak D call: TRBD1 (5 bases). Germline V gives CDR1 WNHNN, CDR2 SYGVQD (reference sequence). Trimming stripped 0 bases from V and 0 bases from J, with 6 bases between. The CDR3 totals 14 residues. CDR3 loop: CASSESTASYEQYF. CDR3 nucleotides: TGCGCCAGCAGTGAGTCGACAGCCTCCTACGAGCAGTACTTC.

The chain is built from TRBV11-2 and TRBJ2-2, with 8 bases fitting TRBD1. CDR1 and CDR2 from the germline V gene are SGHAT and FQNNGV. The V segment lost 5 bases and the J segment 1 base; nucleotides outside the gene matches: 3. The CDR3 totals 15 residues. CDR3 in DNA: TGTGCCAGCAGCGGGGGGACAGGGAACACCGGGGAGCTGTTTTTT. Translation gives CASSGGTGNTGELFF.

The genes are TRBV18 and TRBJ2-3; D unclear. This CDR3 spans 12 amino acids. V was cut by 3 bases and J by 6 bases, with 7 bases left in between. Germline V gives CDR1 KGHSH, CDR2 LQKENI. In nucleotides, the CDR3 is TGTGCCAGCTCACCCGAGTCTGATACGCAGTATTTT. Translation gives CASSPESDTQYF.

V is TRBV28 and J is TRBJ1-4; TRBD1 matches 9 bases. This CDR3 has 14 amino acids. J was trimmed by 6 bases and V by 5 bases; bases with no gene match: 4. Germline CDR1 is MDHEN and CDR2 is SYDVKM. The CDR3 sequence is CASSRQGVDEKLFF. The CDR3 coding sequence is TGTGCCAGCAGTCGACAGGGGGTAGATGAAAAACTGTTTTTT.

In DNA, the CDR3 is TGTGCCAGCAGCAAAAGGAAGCGAGGCTACAATGAGCAGTTCTTC. Translating it yields CASSKRKRGYNEQFF. V usage is TRBV21-1 and J usage is TRBJ2-1; the table's D call, TRBD2, was not checked against the DNA. TRBV21-1 is described as a pseudogene. This CDR3 has 15 residues.

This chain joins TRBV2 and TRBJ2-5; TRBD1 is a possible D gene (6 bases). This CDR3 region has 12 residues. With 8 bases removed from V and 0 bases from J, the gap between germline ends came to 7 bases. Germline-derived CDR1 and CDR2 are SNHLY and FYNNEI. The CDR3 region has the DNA TGTGCCAGCTGGGGGCACCAAGAGACCCAGTACTTC. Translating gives CASWGHQETQYF.